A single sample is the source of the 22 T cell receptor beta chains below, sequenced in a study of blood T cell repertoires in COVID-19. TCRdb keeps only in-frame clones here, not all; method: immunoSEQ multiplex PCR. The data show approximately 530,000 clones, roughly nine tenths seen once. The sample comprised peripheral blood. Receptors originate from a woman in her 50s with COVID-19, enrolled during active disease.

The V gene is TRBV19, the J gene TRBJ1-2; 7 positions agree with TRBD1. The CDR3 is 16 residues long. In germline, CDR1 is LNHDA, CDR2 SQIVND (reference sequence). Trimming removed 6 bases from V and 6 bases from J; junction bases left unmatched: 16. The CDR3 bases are TGTGCCAGTAGCGGAGACAGGGAAACCTCAGGCCATGGCTACACCTTC. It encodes CASSGDRETSGHGYTF.

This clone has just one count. As DNA, the CDR3 is TGTGCCAGCAGCTTTCCCGACGGGCTGGGAGGGGAGCAGTTCTTC. Encoded protein: CASSFPDGLGGEQFF. V gene TRBV5-4 combines with J gene TRBJ2-1, with 7 bases identical to TRBD2. V gave up 2 bases and J gave up 10 bases; unmatched junction bases: 12. Germline assignment: CDR1 SGHNT and CDR2 YYREEE (reference sequence). CDR3 length equals 15 residues.

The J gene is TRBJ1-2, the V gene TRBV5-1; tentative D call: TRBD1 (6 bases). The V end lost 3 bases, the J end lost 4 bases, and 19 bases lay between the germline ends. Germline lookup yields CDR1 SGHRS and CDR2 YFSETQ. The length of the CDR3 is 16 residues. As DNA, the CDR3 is TGCGCCAGCAGCTCCGGACCACCTGACAGGTCCTATGGCTACACCTTC. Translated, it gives CASSSGPPDRSYGYTF.

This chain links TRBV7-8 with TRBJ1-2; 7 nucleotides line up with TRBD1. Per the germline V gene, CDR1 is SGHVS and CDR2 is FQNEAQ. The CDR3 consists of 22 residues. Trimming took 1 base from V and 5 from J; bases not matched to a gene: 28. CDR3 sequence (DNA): TGTGCCAGCAGCTTAGGTTCGACAGGGCCCGTTACACGTGGTGGGAGTATATATGGCTACACCTTC. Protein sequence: CASSLGSTGPVTRGGSIYGYTF.

CDR3 nucleotides: TGTGCCAGCAGTCAAGCGGCAGCTGAAGTCTATGGCTACACCTTC. Translating it yields CASSQAAAEVYGYTF. This rearrangement joins TRBV5-5 to TRBJ1-2; D unclear. This CDR3 is 15 amino acids long. Trimming took off 5 bases at V and 4 bases at J, with 18 bases between the two ends. CDR1 and CDR2 (germline): SGHKS, YYEKEE (reference sequence).

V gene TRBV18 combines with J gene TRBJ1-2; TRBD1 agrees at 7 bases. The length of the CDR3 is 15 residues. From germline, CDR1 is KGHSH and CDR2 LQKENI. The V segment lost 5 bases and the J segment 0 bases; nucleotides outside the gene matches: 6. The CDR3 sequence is CASSTQGNANYGYTF. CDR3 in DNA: TGTGCCAGCTCAACACAGGGGAATGCTAACTATGGCTACACCTTC.

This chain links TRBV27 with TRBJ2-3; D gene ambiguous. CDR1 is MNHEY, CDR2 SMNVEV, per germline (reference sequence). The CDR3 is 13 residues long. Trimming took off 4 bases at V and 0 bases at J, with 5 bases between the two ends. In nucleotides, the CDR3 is TGTGCCAGCAGTTCCTATAGCACAGATACGCAGTATTTT. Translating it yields CASSSYSTDTQYF.

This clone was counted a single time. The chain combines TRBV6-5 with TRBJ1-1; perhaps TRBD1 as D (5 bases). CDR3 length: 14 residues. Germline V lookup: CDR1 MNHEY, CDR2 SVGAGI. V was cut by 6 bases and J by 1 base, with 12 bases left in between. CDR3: CASSPGQENTEAFF. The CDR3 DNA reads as TGTGCCAGCAGCCCCGGACAAGAGAACACTGAAGCTTTCTTT.

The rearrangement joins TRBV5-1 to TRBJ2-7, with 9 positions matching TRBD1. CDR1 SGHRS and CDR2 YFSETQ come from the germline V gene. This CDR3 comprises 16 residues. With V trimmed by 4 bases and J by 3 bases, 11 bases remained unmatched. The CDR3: CASSPIGDRVGYEQYF. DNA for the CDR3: TGCGCCAGCAGCCCGATAGGGGACAGGGTGGGCTACGAGCAGTACTTC.

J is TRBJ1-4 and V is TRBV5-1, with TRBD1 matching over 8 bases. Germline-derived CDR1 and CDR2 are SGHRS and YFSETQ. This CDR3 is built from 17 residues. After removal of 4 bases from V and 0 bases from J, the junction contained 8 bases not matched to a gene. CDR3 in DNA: TGCGCCAGCAGCAGTTGGACAGGGAGGGCAACTAATGAAAAACTGTTTTTT. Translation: CASSSWTGRATNEKLFF.

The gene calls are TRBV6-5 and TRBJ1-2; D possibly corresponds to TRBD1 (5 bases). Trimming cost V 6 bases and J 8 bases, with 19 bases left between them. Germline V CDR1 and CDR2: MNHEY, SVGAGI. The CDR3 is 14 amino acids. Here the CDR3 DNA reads TGTGCCAGCAGCCGGGGACTCCAGGAGGGGGGCTACACCTTC. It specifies CASSRGLQEGGYTF.

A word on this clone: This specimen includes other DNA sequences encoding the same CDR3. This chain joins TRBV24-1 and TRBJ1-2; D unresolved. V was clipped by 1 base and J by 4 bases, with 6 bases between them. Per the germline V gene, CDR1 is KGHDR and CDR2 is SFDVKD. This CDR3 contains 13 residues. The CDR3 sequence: CATSDLGGYGYTF. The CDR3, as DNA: TGTGCCACCAGTGATTTAGGCGGCTATGGCTACACCTTC.

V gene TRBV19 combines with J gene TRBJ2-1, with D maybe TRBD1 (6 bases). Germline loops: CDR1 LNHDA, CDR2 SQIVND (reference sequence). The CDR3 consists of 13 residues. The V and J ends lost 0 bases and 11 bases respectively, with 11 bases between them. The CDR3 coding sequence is TGTGCCAGTAGTATAGATCTAGGGGGTCAGCAGTTCTTC. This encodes CASSIDLGGQQFF.

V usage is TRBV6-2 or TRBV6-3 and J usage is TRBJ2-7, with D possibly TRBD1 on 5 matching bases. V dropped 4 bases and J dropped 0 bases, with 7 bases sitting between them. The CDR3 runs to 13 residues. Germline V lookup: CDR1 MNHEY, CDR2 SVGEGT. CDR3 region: CASSFTGSYEQYF. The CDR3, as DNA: TGTGCCAGCAGTTTCACAGGCTCCTACGAGCAGTACTTC.

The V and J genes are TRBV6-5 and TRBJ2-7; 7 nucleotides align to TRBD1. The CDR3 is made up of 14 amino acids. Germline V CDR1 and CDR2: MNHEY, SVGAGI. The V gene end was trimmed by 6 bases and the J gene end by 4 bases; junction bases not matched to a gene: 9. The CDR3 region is CASRTGDRSYEQYF. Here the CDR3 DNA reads TGTGCCAGCAGAACAGGGGATCGGTCGTACGAGCAGTACTTC.

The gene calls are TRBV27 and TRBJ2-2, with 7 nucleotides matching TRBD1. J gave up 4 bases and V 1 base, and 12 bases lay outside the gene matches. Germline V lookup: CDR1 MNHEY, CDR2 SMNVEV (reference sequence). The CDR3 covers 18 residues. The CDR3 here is CASSLLGRQGIRTGELFF. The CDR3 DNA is TGTGCCAGCAGTTTATTGGGGAGACAGGGAATACGCACCGGGGAGCTGTTTTTT.

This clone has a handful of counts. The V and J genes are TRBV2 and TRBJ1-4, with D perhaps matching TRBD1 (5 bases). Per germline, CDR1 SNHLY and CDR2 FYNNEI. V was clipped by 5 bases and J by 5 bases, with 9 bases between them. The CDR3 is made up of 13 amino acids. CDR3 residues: CASSRGRNEKLFF. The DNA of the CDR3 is TGTGCCAGCAGTAGGGGTCGCAATGAAAAACTGTTTTTT. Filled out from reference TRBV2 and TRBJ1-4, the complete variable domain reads EPEVTQTPSHQVTQMGQEVILRCVPISNHLYFYWYRQILGQKVEFLVSFYNNEISEKSEIFDDQFSVERPDGSNFTLKIRSTKLEDSAMYFCASSRGRNEKLFFGSGTQLSVL.

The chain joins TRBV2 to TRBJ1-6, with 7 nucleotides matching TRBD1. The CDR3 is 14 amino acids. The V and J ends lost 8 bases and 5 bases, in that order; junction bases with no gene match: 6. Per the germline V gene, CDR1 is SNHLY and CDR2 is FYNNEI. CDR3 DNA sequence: TGTGCCAGCCATGGGACAGCCGATAATTCACCCCTCCACTTT. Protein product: CASHGTADNSPLHF.

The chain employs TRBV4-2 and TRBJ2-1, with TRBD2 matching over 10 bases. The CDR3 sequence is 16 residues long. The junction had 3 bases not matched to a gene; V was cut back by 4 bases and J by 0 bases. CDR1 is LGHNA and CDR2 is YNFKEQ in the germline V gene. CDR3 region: CASSPSGGGSYNEQFF. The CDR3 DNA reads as TGTGCCAGCAGCCCCAGCGGGGGGGGCTCCTACAATGAGCAGTTCTTC.

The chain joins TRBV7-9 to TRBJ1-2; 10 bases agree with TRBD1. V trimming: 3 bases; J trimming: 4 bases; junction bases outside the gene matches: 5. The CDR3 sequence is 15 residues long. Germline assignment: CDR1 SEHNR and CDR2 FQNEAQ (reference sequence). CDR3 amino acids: CASSFAGQGIYGYTF. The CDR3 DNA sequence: TGTGCCAGCAGCTTCGCGGGACAGGGGATCTATGGCTACACCTTC. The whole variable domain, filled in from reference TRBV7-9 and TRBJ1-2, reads DTGVSQNPRHKITKRGQNVTFRCDPISEHNRLYWYRQTLGQGPEFLTYFQNEAQLEKSRLLSDRFSAERPKGSFSTLEIQRTEQGDSAMYLCASSFAGQGIYGYTFGSGTRLTVV.

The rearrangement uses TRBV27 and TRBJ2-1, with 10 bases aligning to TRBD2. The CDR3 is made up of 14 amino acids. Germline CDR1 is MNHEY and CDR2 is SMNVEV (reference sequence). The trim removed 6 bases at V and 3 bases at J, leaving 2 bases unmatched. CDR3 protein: CASSRTSGYNEQFF. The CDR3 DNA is TGTGCCAGCAGCAGGACTAGCGGCTACAATGAGCAGTTCTTC.

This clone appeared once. CDR3 coding DNA: TGCGCCAGCAGTGGGACAGGTAGTCCCTATGGCTACACCTTC. Amino acids: CASSGTGSPYGYTF. The genes are TRBV10-1 and TRBJ1-2, with 7 positions matching TRBD1. CDR1 is WNHNN and CDR2 is SYGVQD in the germline V gene (reference sequence). CDR3 length: 14 amino acids. V shed 4 bases and J 4 bases; nucleotides not matched to a gene: 6.